The 32 T cell receptor beta chains given below trace back to one sample, sequenced in a study of blood T cell repertoires in COVID-19. Assay used: immunoSEQ multiplex PCR; TCRdb lists only in-frame clones, some missing. The repertoire has some 210,000 clones, 70% to 90% of them found once; the top ten carry approximately 5.1%. Sequencing was carried out using peripheral blood. These receptors originate from a woman in her 70s with active or convalescent COVID-19.

This chain links TRBV5-1 with TRBJ2-5; D possibly corresponds to TRBD1 (5 bases). V was trimmed by 3 bases and J by 4 bases, leaving 13 bases between them. Germline CDR1 is SGHRS and CDR2 is YFSETQ. This CDR3 spans 14 amino acids. The CDR3 nucleotides are TGCGCCAGCAGCTCCTCGACAGTCGGAGAGACCCAGTACTTC. The encoded protein is CASSSSTVGETQYF.

V usage is TRBV18 and J usage is TRBJ2-7, with 10 positions matching TRBD2. From germline, CDR1 is KGHSH and CDR2 LQKENI. V dropped 3 bases and J dropped 3; count of bases not matched to a gene: 2. CDR3 length: 14 residues. The CDR3 DNA reads TGTGCCAGCTCACCGGGACTAGCGCACTACGAGCAGTACTTC. Translating it yields CASSPGLAHYEQYF.

V and J are TRBV3-1 (or the pseudogene TRBV3-2) and TRBJ2-7; 7 bases map to TRBD2. The V segment lost 0 bases and the J segment 3 bases; nucleotides outside the gene matches: 2. Germline V CDR1 and CDR2: LGHDT, YNNKEL (reference sequence). CDR3 length equals 14 residues. This CDR3 is CASSQEERGYEQYF. As DNA, the CDR3 is TGTGCCAGCAGCCAAGAGGAGCGGGGCTACGAGCAGTACTTC.

V gene TRBV28 combines with J gene TRBJ1-2; 11 bases are shared with TRBD1. J was trimmed by 6 bases and V by 6 bases; bases with no gene match: 12. The CDR3 contains 16 residues. In germline, CDR1 is MDHEN, CDR2 SYDVKM. CDR3 in amino acids: CASSPKPGQGVHGYTF. The CDR3 bases are TGTGCCAGCAGCCCTAAACCGGGACAGGGGGTTCATGGCTACACCTTC.

A note on this clone: Within the sample, other DNA sequences also encode this same CDR3. The chain joins TRBV9 to TRBJ1-2; 8 bases align to TRBD1. CDR1 and CDR2 from the germline V gene are SGDLS and YYNGEE. With 2 bases clipped from V and 4 bases from J, the junction kept 4 bases outside the gene matches. CDR3 length: 14 amino acids. The CDR3 is CASSVGQGRYGYTF. DNA of the CDR3: TGTGCCAGCAGCGTTGGACAGGGACGCTATGGCTACACCTTC.

This chain joins TRBV9 and TRBJ1-2; 12 bases are a match to TRBD1. The germline V gene has CDR1 SGDLS and CDR2 YYNGEE. J was trimmed by 5 bases and V by 3 bases; bases with no gene match: 8. The CDR3 extends over 16 amino acids. CDR3 coding DNA: TGTGCCAGCAGCGAGAGCCGGGACAGGGGGCTTTATGGCTACACCTTC. Encoded protein: CASSESRDRGLYGYTF.

V usage is TRBV5-1 and J usage is TRBJ1-6; a weak D match, TRBD1 (5 bases). Trimming took 0 bases from V and 9 from J, leaving 13 bases between them. CDR3 length: 15 residues. The V gene's germline CDR1 is SGHRS and CDR2 YFSETQ. This chain's CDR3 is CASSLEQGGGSPLHF. In nucleotides, the CDR3 is TGCGCCAGCAGCTTGGAGCAGGGAGGTGGTTCACCCCTCCACTTT.

The chain carries TRBV12-3 or TRBV12-4 and TRBJ2-1; 7 positions agree with TRBD1. This CDR3 contains 13 residues. The ends lost 3 bases at V and 7 bases at J; junction bases unmatched: 3. CDR3 DNA sequence: TGTGCCAGCAGTTTTAGGGACAGTAATGAGCAGTTCTTC. It translates to CASSFRDSNEQFF.

The CDR3 DNA reads as TGTGCCAGCAGCTCTATTCTGACTAGCGGAGCAGATACGCAGTATTTT. Protein: CASSSILTSGADTQYF. The chain recombines TRBV5-5 with TRBJ2-3, with TRBD2 matching 9 bases. Germline CDR1 SGHKS, CDR2 YYEKEE (reference sequence). V lost 3 bases, J lost 4 bases, and 9 bases stayed unmatched. The CDR3 has 16 amino acids.

This clone was counted between two and nine times. The chain has TRBV5-6 and TRBJ2-7, with unresolved D. Trimming shortened V by 2 bases and J by 0 bases, and 9 bases separated the two germline ends. Germline lookup yields CDR1 SGHDT and CDR2 YYEEEE. There are 14 residues in the CDR3. The CDR3 coding sequence is TGTGCCAGCAGCTTTTACCGGAGCTCCTACGAGCAGTACTTC. Encoded protein: CASSFYRSSYEQYF.

The rearrangement joins TRBV5-8 to TRBJ1-5; possible D gene TRBD1, 6 bases. V lost 4 bases to trimming and J lost 1 base, with 15 bases between them. The CDR3 covers 16 residues. Germline V lookup: CDR1 SGHTS, CDR2 YDEGEE. The CDR3 sequence: CASSPFRGGSNQPQHF. In DNA, the CDR3 is TGTGCCAGCAGCCCCTTTAGAGGGGGAAGCAATCAGCCCCAGCATTTT.

V gene TRBV24-1 combines with J gene TRBJ2-1; tentatively, D is TRBD2 (6 bases). The CDR3 extends over 15 amino acids. The germline V and J ends were trimmed by 1 base and 7 bases, with 13 bases remaining between them. CDR1 KGHDR and CDR2 SFDVKD come from the germline V gene. The CDR3 sequence is CATSDFWDFLNEQFF. CDR3 DNA sequence: TGTGCCACCAGTGATTTCTGGGACTTCCTTAATGAGCAGTTCTTC.

The chain recombines TRBV27 with TRBJ2-3, with 11 bases lining up with TRBD2. The V and J ends lost 3 bases and 4 bases, in that order; junction bases with no gene match: 15. The germline CDR1 and CDR2 sequences are MNHEY and SMNVEV (reference sequence). This CDR3 has 19 residues. This chain's CDR3 is CASSFRGTSGLRGADTQYF. CDR3 DNA sequence: TGTGCCAGCAGTTTTAGGGGGACTAGCGGTCTCCGAGGGGCAGATACGCAGTATTTT.

The V and J genes are TRBV27 and TRBJ2-7; tentatively, D is TRBD2 (6 bases). Trimming shortened V by 6 bases and J by 3 bases, and 15 bases separated the two germline ends. This CDR3 spans 14 amino acids. CDR1 is MNHEY, CDR2 SMNVEV, per germline (reference sequence). The chain's CDR3 is CASRPAGTLYEQYF. The CDR3, as DNA: TGTGCCAGCAGACCCGCCGGGACTCTCTACGAGCAGTACTTC.

V gene TRBV5-1 combines with J gene TRBJ2-2; D is undetermined. Germline CDR1 SGHRS, CDR2 YFSETQ. This CDR3 is built from 15 residues. V shed 0 bases and J shed 5 bases, with 11 bases lying between them. CDR3 coding DNA: TGCGCCAGCAGCTTGGTGCCTACCCCTACCGGGGAGCTGTTTTTT. As protein: CASSLVPTPTGELFF.

This chain uses TRBV12-3 or TRBV12-4 with TRBJ1-1; tentative D call: TRBD1 (6 bases). The CDR3 is 13 residues long. V was pared by 1 base and J by 8 bases, with 11 bases between. The CDR3 loop is CASSLEGGEEAFF. In nucleotides, the CDR3 is TGTGCCAGCAGTTTAGAGGGGGGGGAGGAAGCTTTCTTT.

The rearrangement uses TRBV3-1 (or the pseudogene TRBV3-2) and TRBJ1-6; TRBD1 is a possible D gene (6 bases). Germline V gives CDR1 LGHDT, CDR2 YNNKEL (reference sequence). Between the trimmed V and J ends, which lost 1 base and 0 bases, there was a span of 19 bases. CDR3 length equals 20 residues. The CDR3 protein is CASSQGGPGAGYSYNSPLHF. CDR3 nucleotide sequence: TGTGCCAGCAGCCAAGGGGGTCCAGGGGCAGGTTACTCCTATAATTCACCCCTCCACTTT.

This clone was counted a few times. This chain uses TRBV5-3 with TRBJ2-1; D perhaps matches TRBD2 (5 bases). TRBV5-3 has ORF status, its function being uncertain. The V gene lost 2 bases and the J gene lost 4 bases, with 22 bases spanning the gap. CDR3 length equals 18 residues. CDR3 in amino acids: CARSFPSLPTRDYNEQFF. The CDR3 bases are TGTGCCAGAAGCTTCCCTAGCCTGCCGACGAGAGATTACAATGAGCAGTTCTTC.

This sequence joins TRBV6-5 and TRBJ2-1, with 10 bases lining up with TRBD2. V shed 9 bases and J 9 bases; nucleotides not matched to a gene: 5. The CDR3 has 12 amino acids. The germline CDR1 and CDR2 sequences are MNHEY and SVGAGI. Here the CDR3 reads CASRAGGAEQFF. The CDR3 region has the DNA TGTGCCAGTCGAGCGGGAGGGGCTGAGCAGTTCTTC.

The chain joins TRBV20-1 to TRBJ2-7; 7 bases line up with TRBD1. V was pared by 3 bases and J by 5 bases, with 7 bases of the junction left unmatched. Germline loops: CDR1 DFQATT, CDR2 SNEGSKA (reference sequence). This CDR3 region has 13 residues. CDR3 sequence (DNA): TGCAGTGCTAGTCTACAGGGGTTCAACGAGCAGTACTTC. It yields the protein CSASLQGFNEQYF.

The gene calls are TRBV3-1 (or the pseudogene TRBV3-2) and TRBJ2-5; 15 nucleotides line up with TRBD2. There are 17 residues in the CDR3. Germline values: CDR1 LGHDT, CDR2 YNNKEL (reference sequence). V dropped 5 bases and J dropped 3; count of bases not matched to a gene: 7. CDR3 residues: CASSTRGLAGGKETQYF. CDR3 nucleotide sequence: TGTGCCAGCAGCACGAGGGGACTAGCGGGAGGAAAAGAGACCCAGTACTTC.

The genes are TRBV3-1 (or the pseudogene TRBV3-2) and TRBJ2-5; 7 nucleotides align to TRBD1. CDR1 and CDR2 (germline): LGHDT, YNNKEL (reference sequence). After removal of 0 bases from V and 7 bases from J, the junction contained 2 bases not matched to a gene. This CDR3 region has 13 residues. This chain's CDR3 is CASSQDRGTTQYF. The CDR3 DNA reads as TGTGCCAGCAGCCAAGACAGGGGGACGACCCAGTACTTC.

This chain links TRBV12-5 with TRBJ2-7, with 12 bases matching TRBD2. This CDR3 region has 17 residues. CDR1 and CDR2 (germline): LGHNT, FRNRAP. V dropped 6 bases and J dropped 5; count of bases not matched to a gene: 14. CDR3 residues: CASGPRLAGELVDEQYF. The CDR3 DNA reads as TGTGCTAGTGGCCCAAGACTAGCGGGAGAGCTGGTCGACGAGCAGTACTTC. The full variable domain, in which reference TRBV12-5 and TRBJ2-7 provide the parts outside the CDR3, is DARVTQTPRHKVTEMGQEVTMRCQPILGHNTVFWYRQTMMQGLELLAYFRNRAPLDDSGMPKDRFSAEMPDATLATLKIQPSEPRDSAVYFCASGPRLAGELVDEQYFGPGTRLTVT.

The CDR3 nucleotides are TGTGCCAGCAGCTTAGACGGACAGGGCTCCGCTGAAGCTTTCTTT. It specifies CASSLDGQGSAEAFF. J is TRBJ1-1 and V is TRBV7-9, with 8 positions matching TRBD1. V shed 1 base and J 6 bases; nucleotides not matched to a gene: 7. Per germline, CDR1 SEHNR and CDR2 FQNEAQ (reference sequence). The CDR3 extends over 15 amino acids.

The J gene is TRBJ1-6, the V gene TRBV5-1, with D hard to call. The CDR3 is made up of 15 amino acids. Germline loops: CDR1 SGHRS, CDR2 YFSETQ. V was trimmed by 4 bases and J by 7 bases, leaving 15 bases between them. CDR3 bases: TGCGCCAGCAGCCCGTCGGGGAGCGACAATTCACCCCTCCACTTT. Translated, it gives CASSPSGSDNSPLHF.

J is TRBJ1-3 and V is TRBV9; D not resolved. CDR1 is SGDLS and CDR2 is YYNGEE in the germline V gene. The CDR3 length is 14 residues. Deletions cut 1 base from V and 0 bases from J, with 5 bases between. The CDR3 spells CASSVHYSGNTIYF. CDR3 bases: TGTGCCAGCAGCGTACACTACTCTGGAAACACCATATATTTT.

The chain uses TRBV14 and TRBJ2-1, with 9 bases matching TRBD2. Germline trimming cut 4 bases from V and 3 bases from J; bases unmatched to any gene: 7. Germline V lookup: CDR1 SGHDN, CDR2 FVKESK. The CDR3 contains 16 residues. This CDR3 reads CASSPMLAGRYNEQFF. In DNA, the CDR3 is TGTGCCAGCAGCCCGATGCTAGCGGGACGCTACAATGAGCAGTTCTTC.

The V gene is TRBV3-1 (or the pseudogene TRBV3-2), the J gene TRBJ1-2, with 7 positions matching TRBD1. The CDR3 has 12 amino acids. The germline V gene has CDR1 LGHDT and CDR2 YNNKEL (reference sequence). Trimming took 6 bases from V and 7 from J; bases not matched to a gene: 5. CDR3 DNA: TGTGCCAGCAGTTCGACAGGGATTGGCTACACCTTC. Protein sequence: CASSSTGIGYTF.

V gene TRBV5-4 combines with J gene TRBJ2-3, with 16 bases identical to TRBD2. The V and J ends lost 4 bases and 1 base, in that order; junction bases with no gene match: 6. The CDR3 sequence is 18 residues long. The germline gives CDR1 SGHNT, CDR2 YYREEE (reference sequence). CDR3 DNA sequence: TGTGCCAGCAGCGGGACTAGCGGGAGGGCCCTGGGCACAGATACGCAGTATTTT. Translating gives CASSGTSGRALGTDTQYF. Drawing the rest from reference TRBV5-4 and TRBJ2-3, the complete variable domain is ETGVTQSPTHLIKTRGQQVTLRCSSQSGHNTVSWYQQALGQGPQFIFQYYREEENGRGNFPPRFSGLQFPNYSSELNVNALELDDSALYLCASSGTSGRALGTDTQYFGPGTRLTVL.

The chain uses TRBV3-1 (or the pseudogene TRBV3-2) and TRBJ2-1; 9 positions agree with TRBD2. Germline values: CDR1 LGHDT, CDR2 YNNKEL (reference sequence). The CDR3 runs 15 residues. Trimming took 2 bases from V and 3 from J; bases not matched to a gene: 2. The CDR3 nucleotides read TGTGCCAGCAGCCAACAAGCGGGAGGCTACAATGAGCAGTTCTTC. It is translated as CASSQQAGGYNEQFF.

This clone was recorded once. The V and J genes are TRBV5-1 and TRBJ2-3; 8 bases are a match to TRBD2. The CDR3 is 16 residues long. The V gene's germline CDR1 is SGHRS and CDR2 YFSETQ. Trimming removed 0 bases from V and 0 bases from J; junction bases left unmatched: 3. This CDR3 is CASSLDRGGSTDTQYF. CDR3 nucleotides: TGCGCCAGCAGCTTGGACCGGGGGGGTAGCACAGATACGCAGTATTTT.

The sample holds a few counts of this clone. The chain has TRBV5-6 and TRBJ2-7, with 7 bases identical to TRBD1. Germline-derived CDR1 and CDR2 are SGHDT and YYEEEE. This CDR3 is 14 amino acids long. The junction had 6 bases not matched to a gene; V was cut back by 3 bases and J by 3 bases. The CDR3 spells CASSSTGIRYEQYF. The DNA of the CDR3 is TGTGCCAGCAGCTCGACAGGGATCCGCTACGAGCAGTACTTC.